This passage covers 9 T cell receptor beta chains from one sample sequenced in a study of blood T cell repertoires in COVID-19. Here immunoSEQ multiplex PCR was the method, and the copy in TCRdb shows in-frame clones only, minus some. The sample lists about 60,000 clones, 65% to 85% seen once, with 9.5% to 13% in the top ten. Sequenced material: peripheral blood. All receptors derive from a man under 40 with COVID-19, enrolled during active disease.

This sequence joins TRBV5-4 and TRBJ2-1; 10 bases match TRBD2. This CDR3 region has 15 residues. The germline gives CDR1 SGHNT, CDR2 YYREEE (reference sequence). The V gene end was trimmed by 0 bases and the J gene end by 4 bases; junction bases not matched to a gene: 1. This chain's CDR3 is CASSLASGSYNEQFF. The CDR3 nucleotides are TGTGCCAGCAGCTTGGCTAGCGGGAGTTACAATGAGCAGTTCTTC.

This chain joins TRBV5-1 and TRBJ2-4; maybe TRBD2 (6 bases). V lost 0 bases to trimming and J lost 2 bases, with 18 bases between them. CDR1 and CDR2 (germline): SGHRS, YFSETQ. The CDR3 is 18 amino acids. Written as DNA, the CDR3 is TGCGCCAGCAGCTTGGCCGGTGGGGCTAGCGTTACCAAAAACATTCAGTACTTC. Translation gives CASSLAGGASVTKNIQYF.

This clone was observed many times. The rearrangement joins TRBV11-3 to TRBJ2-1, with 9 bases identical to TRBD2. This CDR3 is 13 amino acids long. Germline values: CDR1 SGHNT, CDR2 YENEEA. V was clipped by 7 bases and J by 6 bases; unmatched bases: 4. The CDR3 DNA sequence: TGTGCCAGCACGACTAGCGGAGGCAATGAGCAGTTCTTC. Amino acid sequence: CASTTSGGNEQFF.

This rearrangement joins TRBV6-1 to TRBJ1-1; a weak D match, TRBD1 (5 bases). The germline V gene has CDR1 MNHNS and CDR2 SASEGT. V lost 5 bases, J lost 3 bases, and 10 bases lay in between. This CDR3 is 13 amino acids long. CDR3 sequence reads: CASSSDRYTEAFF. The CDR3 nucleotides read TGTGCCAGCAGTTCCGACAGATACACTGAAGCTTTCTTT.

The chain links TRBV30 to TRBJ1-5; D unresolved. The V gene's germline CDR1 is GTSNPN and CDR2 SVGIG (reference sequence). Trimming removed 5 bases at V and 3 bases at J, with 14 bases between. The length of the CDR3 is 14 residues. The CDR3 bases are TGTGCCTGGTCACGCACAAGTATCAATCAGCCCCAGCATTTT. Its translation is CAWSRTSINQPQHF.

This clone was seen only once. The rearrangement joins TRBV5-4 to TRBJ2-5; 10 bases are a match to TRBD2. Near its end, the DNA agrees better with TRBJ2-7, so the J call may be wrong. CDR3 length: 16 residues. The V gene's germline CDR1 is SGHNT and CDR2 YYREEE (reference sequence). The CDR3 region is CASSPTPGTSVYEQYF. The CDR3 bases are TGTGCCAGCAGCCCTACCCCCGGGACTAGCGTTTACGAGCAGTACTTC.

This rearrangement joins TRBV14 to TRBJ2-7; D unresolved. The V and J ends lost 4 bases and 5 bases respectively, with 18 bases between them. CDR3 length: 15 residues. Germline V CDR1 and CDR2: SGHDN, FVKESK. The CDR3 nucleotides read TGTGCCAGCAGCCCCTTTGGGCAGTCCGTCCACGAGCAGTACTTC. As protein: CASSPFGQSVHEQYF.

The rearrangement uses TRBV5-6 and TRBJ1-5, with 7 bases that match TRBD1. Trimming removed 0 bases from V and 5 bases from J; junction bases left unmatched: 5. The germline gives CDR1 SGHDT, CDR2 YYEEEE. The CDR3 spans 15 residues. The CDR3 region is CASSLGTGDYQPQHF. CDR3 DNA: TGTGCCAGCAGCTTGGGGACAGGTGATTATCAGCCCCAGCATTTT.

V usage is TRBV5-1 and J usage is TRBJ2-2, with a possible D match to TRBD2 (5 bases). Trimming stripped 0 bases from V and 1 base from J, with 13 bases between. The CDR3 covers 17 residues. CDR1 and CDR2 from the germline V gene are SGHRS and YFSETQ. Here the CDR3 reads CASSLDQAGVNTGELFF. The CDR3 nucleotides read TGCGCCAGCAGCTTGGACCAGGCCGGGGTGAACACCGGGGAGCTGTTTTTT.